This T cell receptor (beta chain) was obtained from a study of PD-L1 blockade in urothelial cancer. The time point denotes: pretreatment peripheral blood. Data came from immunoSEQ multiplex PCR; TCRdb stores just in-frame clones and leaves some out. The sample records roughly 51,000 clones, around 79% being singletons. This clone has only one observation. This sequence was found in a man between 70 and 80 years old with urothelial cancer. The sequencing used PBMCs, collected around atezolizumab (anti-PD-L1) treatment.

CDR3 residues: CASSLGGGETQYF. The CDR3 DNA reads as TGCGCCAGCAGCTTGGGGGGAGGAGAGACCCAGTACTTC. The chain combines TRBV5-1 with TRBJ2-5; D may be TRBD2 (6 bases). CDR3 length equals 13 residues. The V gene's germline CDR1 is SGHRS and CDR2 YFSETQ. Trimming cost V 0 bases and J 4 bases, with 7 bases left between them.